Included here is one TCR beta chain sequence, with context. This sample is drawn from a study of blood T cell repertoires in COVID-19. Study at large: The United States, Italy and Spain were the sources of the acute and convalescent COVID-19 samples.

The data were produced by immunoSEQ multiplex PCR, yet TCRdb's version contains in-frame clones alone and is incomplete. The sample holds 400,000 or so clones, about 90% seen once. V shed 2 bases and J shed 10 bases, with 9 bases lying between them. Looked up from germline, CDR1 is LGHDT and CDR2 is YNNKEL (reference sequence). The length of the CDR3 is 13 residues. The clonotype originates from a young man with COVID-19, enrolled during active disease. Sequenced: peripheral blood. This rearrangement joins TRBV3-1 (or the pseudogene TRBV3-2) to TRBJ1-6; D unclear. In nucleotides, the CDR3 is TGTGCCAGCAGCCAATCGGAGACCTCACCCCTCCACTTT. It encodes CASSQSETSPLHF.